This T cell receptor beta chain is from a study of spatial heterogeneity in lung cancer. The overall study: More beta-chain than alpha-chain sequences were consistently detected. Averaged across combinations, each unique TCR and UMI pairing appeared more than ten times in raw reads, which were uncorrected. Notes on the study in general: At tumor resection, ubiquitous expanded TCRs were detected in blood more often than later.

CDR3 length: 13 residues. V was trimmed by 2 bases and J by 8 bases, leaving 12 bases between them. From the 5' RACE reads, TCRdb called clonotypes with MiXCR, one entry per CDR3 protein. The sample records roughly 8,000 distinct CDR3 sequences, approximately 8% being singletons. This clonotype showed up many times. Its antigen is currently unknown. The time point denotes: sample taken at primary tumor resection. Frozen PBMC, nontumor lung or tumor provided whole RNA, which was sequenced unsorted. There were roughly 78 donors, all of them untreated patients with early-stage non-small cell lung cancer. The sequence came from a female donor with early-stage non-small cell lung cancer. The sample was PBMCs, taken at surgery. The rearrangement links TRBV12-3 or TRBV12-4 to TRBJ1-2, with a possible D match to TRBD1 (5 bases). DNA for the CDR3: TGTGCCAGCAGTTTAACGGGGGAATGGGGCTACACCTTC. It yields the protein CASSLTGEWGYTF.